This record concerns one T cell receptor (beta chain) sequence. In germline, CDR1 is GTSNPN, CDR2 SVGIG (reference sequence). The CDR3 is 14 amino acids. The V gene lost 1 base and the J gene lost 0 bases, with 7 bases spanning the gap. Method: immunoSEQ multiplex PCR; TCRdb's copy keeps in-frame clones and lacks some. The sample includes 150,000 to 200,000 clones, 90% of them seen just once. The data originate from a study of T cell responses to AZD1222 COVID-19 vaccine. Second-dose intervals of approximately 4 or approximately 12 weeks were pooled. The sequencing used peripheral blood, collected 28 days after the second AZD1222 dose. This receptor was taken from an adult who received the AZD1222 COVID-19 vaccine. The chain recombines TRBV30 with TRBJ1-5; D not resolved. CDR3 DNA sequence: TGTGCCTGGAGTGCGATGGTTAGCAATCAGCCCCAGCATTTT. This encodes CAWSAMVSNQPQHF.